This entry is about one T cell receptor beta chain. Its antigen is still unknown. CDR1 and CDR2 (germline): GTSNPN, SVGIG (reference sequence). There are 15 residues in the CDR3. V lost 7 bases and J lost 9; bases outside the gene matches: 11. This entry is derived from a study of cytomegalovirus exposure and HLA in healthy donors. Study results and caveats: Later, an analysis found that common viral pathogens appeared to be linked with several of the most significant clusters.

Primers for the PCR totalled 60 Vbeta and 13 Jbeta. Measured with immunoSEQ multiplex PCR; TCRdb has only the in-frame clones, and not every one. Of about 85,000 clones in the sample, approximately 80% were seen once. The TCR comes from a man aged 45 to 65 in good health and CMV-seropositive. Sequenced sample: PBMCs. V gene TRBV30 combines with J gene TRBJ2-1; 14 bases line up with TRBD2. CDR3 sequence (DNA): TGTGCCTCTCTACGGGGACTAGCGGGAGCGGGTGAGCAGTTCTTC. This codes for CASLRGLAGAGEQFF.